The clone carrying this T cell receptor (beta chain) was detected a few times. Its antigen is not identified. RNA was extracted and reverse transcribed into cDNA as the sequencing template. Data came from immunoSEQ multiplex PCR; TCRdb stores just in-frame clones and leaves some out. The table shows about 2,100 clones, with about three quarters occurring only once. This sample was taken from a study of CD8+ T cells in alopecia areata. Study background: Tofacitinib ran for 6 to 18 months before 6 months off drug. General observations from the study: Scalp specimens additionally yield sequences from normal skin's resident alphabeta T cells.

The CDR3 sequence is 12 residues long. Germline CDR1 is SNHLY and CDR2 is FYNNEI. Described treatment: oral pan-JAK inhibitor, 5-10 mg twice daily. Sampling of alopecia areata patients yielded lesional scalp punch biopsies as well as peripheral blood. This material consisted of skin, taken around week 44, from a patient treated with tofacitinib. This sequence was found in a human donor with alopecia areata. The chain joins TRBV2 to TRBJ2-2; TRBD2 might be the D (6 bases). For the CDR3, the DNA is TGTGCGAGGAGGGTGAACACCGGGGAGCTGTTTTTT. Translated: CARRVNTGELFF.